This record covers a single T cell receptor beta chain. This specimen belongs to a study of blood T cell repertoires in COVID-19. The ends were cut back, 5 bases at V and 12 bases at J, with 14 bases in the middle. The CDR3 has 12 residues. Per the original methods: Estimation of nucleated cell counts relied on the amplification of reference gene primers. Profiled with immunoSEQ multiplex PCR; TCRdb holds only in-frame clones, not every one. The DNA was the basis for D and trimming; V, J and clone size are from that table. Altogether some 260,000 clones are present, more than 85% being singletons, with the ten largest covering 8.8%.

This receptor was identified in a man between 40 and 49 years old who had recovered from COVID-19. The sequencing input was PBMCs or T cells enriched from blood (not recorded which). The rearrangement joins TRBV12-3 or TRBV12-4 to TRBJ2-4, with a tentative D call TRBD2 (5 bases). This CDR3 is CASSIGPAGQYF. Written as DNA, the CDR3 is TGTGCCAGCAGTATAGGCCCCGCGGGTCAGTACTTC.